The 28 T cell receptor beta chains below come from one sample, sequenced in a study of beta chain features in type 1 diabetes. These receptors' targets are unknown. Expressed TCRB transcripts were sequenced, since all the RNA that had been isolated was reverse transcribed. Generated by immunoSEQ multiplex PCR, the TCRdb table keeps only in-frame clones and is missing some. The sample yields 600,000 or so clones, about an eighth seen once. Study-wide points: The study found moderately but significantly shorter TCRB CDR3s in all four CD4+ subsets of Type 1 diabetes patients.

The sample comprised naive CD4+ T cells from blood. These receptors were collected from a man aged 30 to 45 with type 1 diabetes.

As to this clone: The same CDR3 can be traced to other DNA sequences in this sample. The chain recombines TRBV5-4 with TRBJ1-5; D is undetermined. This CDR3 has 13 amino acids. V lost 0 bases and J 0 bases, leaving 1 base between the germline ends. Germline-derived CDR1 and CDR2 are SGHNT and YYREEE (reference sequence). The CDR3 bases are TGTGCCAGCAGCTTGGGTAGCAATCAGCCCCAGCATTTT. Its protein is CASSLGSNQPQHF.

This rearrangement joins TRBV6-5 to TRBJ2-7; TRBD1 is a possible D gene (6 bases). Germline loops: CDR1 MNHEY, CDR2 SVGAGI. Deletions cut 6 bases from V and 1 base from J, with 13 bases between. The CDR3 length is 14 residues. CDR3: CASSLRGDSYEQYF. For the CDR3, the DNA is TGTGCCAGCAGCCTCAGGGGCGATTCCTACGAGCAGTACTTC.

On this clone: The sample carries other DNA sequences with the same CDR3. This chain links TRBV9 with TRBJ1-1; D perhaps matches TRBD1 (5 bases). The CDR3 consists of 13 residues. Germline V gene lookup returns CDR1 SGDLS and CDR2 YYNGEE. Trimming took off 5 bases at V and 2 bases at J, with 10 bases between the two ends. The DNA for the CDR3 is TGTGCCAGCAGTGAACAGGTAAACACTGAAGCTTTCTTT. Translated, it gives CASSEQVNTEAFF. The entire variable domain, with the rest obtained from reference TRBV9 and TRBJ1-1, is as follows: DSGVTQTPKHLITATGQRVTLRCSPRSGDLSVYWYQQSLDQGLQFLIQYYNGEERAKGNILERFSAQQFPDLHSELNLSSLELGDSALYFCASSEQVNTEAFFGQGTRLTVV.

V and J are TRBV4-3 and TRBJ2-1; no reliable D call. CDR1 LGHNA and CDR2 YSLEER come from the germline V gene. The CDR3 loop spans 13 amino acids. Trimming pared 0 bases from V and 5 bases from J, leaving 5 bases between. CDR3 amino acids: CASSQEVNNEQFF. The CDR3 nucleotides are TGCGCCAGCAGCCAAGAAGTTAACAATGAGCAGTTCTTC.

The rearrangement links TRBV6-5 to TRBJ2-7; D tentatively fits TRBD1 or TRBD2 (5 bases each). Looked up from germline, CDR1 is MNHEY and CDR2 is SVGAGI. Trimming removed 8 bases at V and 0 bases at J, with 14 bases between. The CDR3 length is 14 residues. The CDR3 DNA reads as TGTGCCAGCGTGGGGACCCCAGGCTCCTACGAGCAGTACTTC. This sequence encodes CASVGTPGSYEQYF.

This clone was counted a few times. The chain has TRBV29-1 and TRBJ2-4; TRBD1 is a possible D gene (6 bases). V lost 5 bases, J lost 3 bases, and 11 bases lay in between. Per the germline V gene, CDR1 is SQVTM and CDR2 is ANQGSEA. The CDR3 covers 13 residues. This CDR3 reads CSVPDRLKNIQYF. The CDR3, as DNA: TGCAGCGTTCCTGACAGGCTCAAAAACATTCAGTACTTC.

This sequence joins TRBV4-3 and TRBJ2-3; the match to TRBD2 covers 9 bases. There are 19 residues in the CDR3. V lost 5 bases and J lost 1; bases outside the gene matches: 16. Germline CDR1 LGHNA, CDR2 YSLEER. The CDR3 DNA follows: TGCGCCAGCAGCAGTGATGGAACTAGCGGGTACTGGGGCACAGATACGCAGTATTTT. Its translation: CASSSDGTSGYWGTDTQYF.

The V and J genes are TRBV7-2 and TRBJ2-3, with 8 bases aligning to TRBD2. V lost 1 base to trimming and J lost 1 base; unmatched junction nucleotides: 4. There are 16 residues in the CDR3. Per germline, CDR1 SGHTA and CDR2 FQGNSA. In DNA, the CDR3 is TGTGCCAGCAGCTTAGAGTTTAGCGGGGGCACAGATACGCAGTATTTT. Residues: CASSLEFSGGTDTQYF.

This chain links TRBV6-1 with TRBJ1-5, with unresolved D. Germline V gene data show CDR1 as MNHNS and CDR2 as SASEGT. The CDR3 contains 14 residues. V lost 4 bases, J lost 7 bases, and 14 bases lay in between. The CDR3 spells CASSADGPRQPQHF. The CDR3 DNA reads TGTGCCAGCAGTGCGGACGGTCCCCGGCAGCCCCAGCATTTT.

The gene calls are TRBV6-1 and TRBJ1-1; TRBD1 matches 9 bases. V was pared by 2 bases and J by 7 bases, with 5 bases of the junction left unmatched. The CDR3 runs to 14 residues. Looked up from germline, CDR1 is MNHNS and CDR2 is SASEGT. CDR3 sequence (DNA): TGTGCCAGCAGTGAAATTGGACAGGGGCTTGAAGCTTTCTTT. Residues: CASSEIGQGLEAFF.

This clone was counted a few times. The chain carries TRBV7-2 and TRBJ1-2; the match to TRBD1 covers 7 bases. The CDR3 is 15 residues long. Germline CDR1 is SGHTA and CDR2 is FQGNSA. V gave up 4 bases and J gave up 2 bases; unmatched junction bases: 7. CDR3 region: CASSSFPGQNYGYTF. The CDR3 nucleotides read TGTGCCAGCAGCTCATTTCCGGGACAGAACTATGGCTACACCTTC.

This clone has only a few counts. The rearrangement uses TRBV30 and TRBJ2-7; 7 bases agree with TRBD2. The J segment lost 2 bases and the V segment lost 3 bases, leaving 13 bases of the junction unmatched. Germline CDR1 and CDR2: GTSNPN and SVGIG (reference sequence). This CDR3 spans 16 amino acids. The CDR3 spells CAWRSFGGGFTYEQYF. CDR3 DNA sequence: TGTGCCTGGAGATCCTTCGGCGGGGGTTTCACCTACGAGCAGTACTTC.

In this sample, this clone turned up a few times. The rearrangement uses TRBV6-5 and TRBJ1-2; D is perhaps TRBD1 (5 bases). V was shortened by 4 bases and J by 10 bases, with 16 bases between the two germline ends. Germline V CDR1 and CDR2: MNHEY, SVGAGI. The CDR3 runs to 13 residues. The DNA of the CDR3 is TGTGCCAGCAGTTCCTTGCAGGGTAGTGACTACACCTTC. Translated: CASSSLQGSDYTF.

This clone was seen a single time. Within the sample, other DNA sequences also encode this same CDR3. The rearrangement joins TRBV27 to TRBJ1-2, with no clear D. The ends were cut back, 3 bases at V and 0 bases at J, with 5 bases in the middle. CDR1 MNHEY and CDR2 SMNVEV come from the germline V gene (reference sequence). The CDR3 covers 13 residues. The CDR3 spells CASSLGANYGYTF. CDR3 DNA sequence: TGTGCCAGCAGTTTGGGCGCTAACTATGGCTACACCTTC.

The chain carries TRBV7-9 and TRBJ2-1; 8 bases match TRBD2. V gave up 10 bases and J gave up 3 bases; unmatched junction bases: 17. Germline values: CDR1 SEHNR, CDR2 FQNEAQ (reference sequence). The CDR3 is 17 residues long. As DNA, the CDR3 is TGTGCCAACTTACCTCCCGCGTGGCGGGGGGACTACAATGAGCAGTTCTTC. Translation gives CANLPPAWRGDYNEQFF.

This clone has more than one count but fewer than ten. The chain combines TRBV5-8 with TRBJ1-5; TRBD1 aligns across 10 bases. The germline V gene encodes CDR1 SGHTS and CDR2 YDEGEE. The junction had 3 bases not matched to a gene; V was cut back by 0 bases and J by 6 bases. This CDR3 has 15 amino acids. CDR3 nucleotide sequence: TGTGCCAGCAGCTTGGGACAGGGGGCATCTCAGCCCCAGCATTTT. Its protein is CASSLGQGASQPQHF.

The chain couples TRBV30 to TRBJ2-7, with D hard to call. V gave up 0 bases and J gave up 1 base, with 13 bases separating them. This CDR3 has 15 residues. In germline, CDR1 is GTSNPN, CDR2 SVGIG (reference sequence). CDR3 coding DNA: TGTGCCTGGAGTGTACGGGCAGGTGTATCCTACGAGCAGTACTTC. This gives the protein CAWSVRAGVSYEQYF.

The chain recombines TRBV27 with TRBJ1-4, with D possibly matching TRBD1 (6 bases). CDR1 is MNHEY and CDR2 is SMNVEV in the germline V gene (reference sequence). The CDR3 has 14 residues. V was shortened by 2 bases and J by 7 bases, with 11 bases between the two germline ends. The CDR3 is CASSLSQGIEKLFF. The CDR3 coding sequence is TGTGCCAGCAGTTTAAGCCAGGGGATTGAAAAACTGTTTTTT.

This chain connects TRBV25-1 to TRBJ2-5, with D maybe TRBD1 (7 bases). Germline CDR1 and CDR2: MGHDK and SYGVNS. The CDR3 runs to 15 residues. Trimming removed 3 bases at V and 2 bases at J, with 13 bases between. CDR3: CASSDDRDFQETQYF. CDR3 in DNA: TGTGCCAGCAGTGACGACAGGGACTTTCAAGAGACCCAGTACTTC.

In its sample, this clone was seen a few times. This sequence joins TRBV7-8 and TRBJ1-2, with a possible D match to TRBD1 (5 bases). This CDR3 is 15 amino acids long. CDR1 and CDR2 (germline): SGHVS, FQNEAQ. Trimming shortened V by 1 base and J by 4 bases, and 13 bases separated the two germline ends. DNA of the CDR3: TGTGCCAGCAGCTTAGTGGGGCAAGGTCCCTATGGCTACACCTTC. Its protein product is CASSLVGQGPYGYTF.

The V gene is TRBV19, the J gene TRBJ1-6; TRBD1 might be the D (6 bases). CDR3 length: 15 amino acids. Per the germline V gene, CDR1 is LNHDA and CDR2 is SQIVND (reference sequence). The ends were cut back, 7 bases at V and 8 bases at J, with 18 bases in the middle. CDR3 DNA: TGTGCCAGTAAACTAGGGAAACAGGGCGATTCACCCCTCCACTTT. Its translation is CASKLGKQGDSPLHF.

The V gene is TRBV9, the J gene TRBJ2-4; possible D gene TRBD2, 7 bases. V lost 3 bases to trimming and J lost 7 bases, with 17 bases between them. The CDR3 consists of 15 residues. Per the germline V gene, CDR1 is SGDLS and CDR2 is YYNGEE. CDR3: CASSGQSGGRNIQYF. The CDR3 coding sequence is TGTGCCAGCAGCGGCCAGTCGGGGGGCCGGAACATTCAGTACTTC.

This clone has a handful of counts. This chain's CDR3 is CASSQDSRNIQYF. The CDR3 DNA follows: TGTGCCAGCAGCCAGGACAGCCGAAACATTCAGTACTTC. This chain links TRBV6-1 with TRBJ2-4, with D possibly being TRBD1 (6 bases). Germline loops: CDR1 MNHNS, CDR2 SASEGT. Between the trimmed V and J ends, which lost 6 bases and 6 bases, there was a span of 12 bases. CDR3 size: 13 residues.

This clone came up a few times. The CDR3 DNA reads as TGTGCCAGCACCTTATCACACGCCACAGATACGCAGTATTTT. Translation gives CASTLSHATDTQYF. The chain joins TRBV5-4 to TRBJ2-3; D is uncertain. Germline-derived CDR1 and CDR2 are SGHNT and YYREEE (reference sequence). The CDR3 is made up of 14 amino acids. The V end lost 6 bases, the J end lost 2 bases, and 13 bases lay between the germline ends.

The CDR3 bases are TGTGCCAGCAGACCCCAGGGGGCCGCGATTAACTACGAGCAGTACTTC. Residues: CASRPQGAAINYEQYF. The chain couples TRBV27 to TRBJ2-7; 8 bases fit TRBD1. The CDR3 spans 16 residues. Trimming at V came to 6 bases and at J to 3 bases, leaving 13 bases not matched to a gene. Germline V gene data show CDR1 as MNHEY and CDR2 as SMNVEV (reference sequence).

This clone has a handful of counts. This rearrangement joins TRBV10-3 to TRBJ2-3, with 8 bases that match TRBD1. J was trimmed by 14 bases and V by 2 bases; bases with no gene match: 6. The germline gives CDR1 ENHRY, CDR2 SYGVKD. This CDR3 has 12 amino acids. The CDR3 reads CAISEIQGAVYF. The CDR3 DNA is TGTGCCATCAGTGAGATTCAGGGGGCCGTGTATTTT.

The V call is TRBV7-8, the J call TRBJ2-3, with D uncertain. The germline V gene has CDR1 SGHVS and CDR2 FQNEAQ. The CDR3 loop spans 14 amino acids. Trimming left V 4 bases short and J 2 bases short, with 10 bases between. CDR3 nucleotide sequence: TGTGCCAGCAGCTACGCCCCGGCCACAGATACGCAGTATTTT. This encodes CASSYAPATDTQYF. The full variable domain, its missing parts supplied by reference TRBV7-8 and TRBJ2-3, is GAGVSQSPRYKVAKRGQDVALRCDPISGHVSLFWYQQALGQGPEFLTYFQNEAQLDKSGLPSDRFFAERPEGSVSTLKIQRTQQEDSAVYLCASSYAPATDTQYFGPGTRLTVL.

The chain combines TRBV12-5 with TRBJ1-2; D is ambiguous. Germline V gene sequence: CDR1 LGHNT, CDR2 FRNRAP. The CDR3 runs to 13 residues. V gave up 7 bases and J gave up 2 bases, with 11 bases separating them. In DNA, the CDR3 is TGTGCTAGTGCCCCGGACGGGAACTATGGCTACACCTTC. Residues: CASAPDGNYGYTF.